This is a list of T cell receptor beta chains from one sample in a study of CD8+ T cells in alopecia areata. Using immunoSEQ multiplex PCR, the repertoire was profiled, and TCRdb retains in-frame clones only, with some absent. The table has about 160,000 clones, roughly 65% seen once. Material: CD4+ T cells sorted from blood, obtained at week 4, from a patient treated with tofacitinib. These receptors all come from a human donor with alopecia areata. The CDR3 runs from the conserved cysteine through the conserved F or W. The order of the fields is V gene, clone size, D gene, J gene, CDR3 protein, CDR3 DNA. The D gene is left open where the match is weak. Clone size, where shown, is once, few, many, or a class for clones that have expanded.

>TRBV5-1|once|-|TRBJ1-6
CASRKDSGSPLHF
TGCGCCAGCAGAAAAGACTCGGGGTCACCCCTCCACTTT
>TRBV2|-|TRBD2|TRBJ2-7
CATTPREGWGKYEQYF
TGTGCCACCACCCCCAGGGAGGGATGGGGGAAGTACGAGCAGTACTTC
>TRBV29-1|once|-|TRBJ2-5
CSVLGKGETQYF
TGCAGCGTTTTAGGGAAAGGGGAGACCCAGTACTTC
>TRBV9|-|TRBD2|TRBJ2-5
CASSVGLAGGYQTQYF
TGTGCCAGCAGCGTAGGGCTAGCGGGGGGCTATCAGACCCAGTACTTC
>TRBV29-1|-|-|TRBJ1-1
CSVVLALNTEAFF
TGCAGCGTTGTGCTGGCTTTGAACACTGAAGCTTTCTTT
>TRBV25-1|-|-|TRBJ1-2
CASSLGQNYGYTF
TGTGCCAGCAGCTTAGGACAAAACTATGGCTACACCTTC
>TRBV29-1|-|TRBD1|TRBJ1-1
CSVSNRDSEAFF
TGCAGCGTTTCAAACAGGGACAGTGAAGCTTTCTTT
>TRBV15|-|-|TRBJ2-2
CATSQDTGELFF
TGTGCCACCAGCCAGGACACCGGGGAGCTGTTTTTT
>TRBV6-5|few|-|TRBJ1-6
CASSYSERDSPLHF
TGTGCCAGCAGTTACTCAGAGAGGGATTCACCCCTCCACTTT
>TRBV30|few|-|TRBJ2-6
CASRGGFSESGGANVLTF
TGTGCTTCCCGTGGGGGCTTTTCTGAATCAGGTGGGGCCAACGTCCTGACTTTC
>TRBV5-1|once|TRBD1|TRBJ1-6
CASSLARDRGSSYNSPLHF
TGCGCCAGCAGCTTGGCCCGGGACAGGGGGAGCTCCTATAATTCACCCCTCCACTTT
>TRBV6-5|few|-|TRBJ2-5
CASTPGPRETQYF
TGTGCCAGCACCCCAGGGCCCCGGGAGACCCAGTACTTC
>TRBV25-1|-|-|TRBJ2-7
CASSESRATYEQYF
TGTGCCAGCAGTGAATCCAGGGCCACCTACGAGCAGTACTTC
>TRBV5-1|-|-|TRBJ2-3
CASRWGLTDTQYF
TGCGCCAGCAGATGGGGGCTCACAGATACGCAGTATTTT
>TRBV4-2|few|-|TRBJ2-7
CASSLMIQGSYEQYF
TGTGCCAGCAGCCTCATGATTCAGGGATCCTACGAGCAGTACTTC
>TRBV29-1|-|TRBD1|TRBJ2-1
CSVERQGGYNEQFF
TGCAGCGTTGAGAGACAGGGGGGGTACAATGAGCAGTTCTTC
>TRBV30|-|-|TRBJ1-4
CAWSGTGGFRTNEKLFF
TGTGCCTGGAGTGGGACCGGCGGGTTTCGCACTAATGAAAAACTGTTTTTT
>TRBV29-1|-|-|TRBJ2-7
CSVYETEQYF
TGCAGCGTTTACGAAACCGAGCAGTACTTC
>TRBV5-6|-|TRBD1|TRBJ2-6
CASSEGASGANVLTF
TGTGCCAGCAGCGAGGGGGCTTCTGGGGCCAACGTCCTGACTTTC
>TRBV29-1|-|TRBD1|TRBJ2-7
CSVVTGTPYEQYF
TGCAGCGTTGTGACAGGGACCCCCTACGAGCAGTACTTC
>TRBV7-9|-|-|TRBJ2-3
CASSLRGGDTQYF
TGTGCCAGCAGCTTACGGGGCGGTGATACGCAGTATTTT
>TRBV4-3|-|-|TRBJ1-1
CASSAQQGGDTEAFF
TGCGCCAGCAGCGCACAGCAGGGTGGGGACACTGAAGCTTTCTTT
>TRBV30|few|-|TRBJ2-6
CAWVRGGSGANVLTF
TGTGCCTGGGTTAGAGGGGGATCTGGGGCCAACGTCCTGACTTTC
>TRBV29-1|-|-|TRBJ1-2
CSVEDAGVYGYTF
TGCAGCGTTGAAGATGCAGGAGTCTATGGCTACACCTTC
>TRBV2|-|-|TRBJ1-5
CASSVGGGNQPQHF
TGTGCCAGCAGTGTGGGGGGGGGTAATCAGCCCCAGCATTTT
>TRBV27|-|-|TRBJ1-2
CASSPSDSAYGYTF
TGTGCCAGCAGCCCCTCGGACAGCGCGTATGGCTACACCTTC
>TRBV29-1|-|-|TRBJ2-1
CSAGDNEQFF
TGCAGTGCAGGGGACAATGAGCAGTTCTTC
>TRBV25-1|-|TRBD1|TRBJ2-7
CASSESTGGEQYF
TGTGCCAGCAGTGAATCCACAGGGGGCGAGCAGTACTTC
>TRBV2|-|-|TRBJ2-5
CASSDRGLRRETQYF
TGTGCCAGCAGTGACAGGGGACTCAGGAGGGAGACCCAGTACTTC
>TRBV7-9|-|-|TRBJ2-3
CASSFEGAGTDTQYF
TGTGCCAGCAGCTTTGAAGGGGCGGGCACAGATACGCAGTATTTT
>TRBV11-2|-|TRBD1|TRBJ1-6
CASSSGQGILSSYNSPLHF
TGTGCCAGCAGCTCGGGACAGGGGATCCTCAGCTCCTATAATTCACCCCTCCACTTT
>TRBV4-1|-|-|TRBJ2-3
CASSQDRSASTDTQYF
TGCGCCAGCAGCCAAGATCGGTCAGCTAGCACAGATACGCAGTATTTT
>TRBV6-7|few|-|TRBJ2-3
CASSYSARDTQYF
TGTGCCAGCAGTTACTCCGCGAGGGATACGCAGTATTTT
>TRBV29-1|-|-|TRBJ1-5
CSVALGERQPQHF
TGCAGCGTTGCGTTAGGGGAGAGGCAGCCCCAGCATTTT
>TRBV7-2|-|-|TRBJ1-1
CASSLRRGTEAFF
TGTGCCAGCAGCTTACGACGCGGCACTGAAGCTTTCTTT
>TRBV30|-|TRBD2|TRBJ2-5
CAWERGQETQYF
TGTGCCTGGGAGCGGGGCCAGGAGACCCAGTACTTC
>TRBV25-1|-|-|TRBJ1-5
CASSTAGGQPQHF
TGTGCCAGCAGTACTGCAGGAGGTCAGCCCCAGCATTTT
>TRBV4-1|-|-|TRBJ2-7
CASSQEDGNSYEQYF
TGCGCCAGCAGCCAAGAAGATGGGAACTCCTACGAGCAGTACTTC
>TRBV25-1|once|-|TRBJ1-5
CASRGVADNQPQHF
TGTGCCAGCAGGGGGGTAGCGGACAATCAGCCCCAGCATTTT
>TRBV30|-|TRBD1|TRBJ1-3
CACGQVGNTIYF
TGTGCCTGCGGACAGGTCGGAAACACCATATATTTT
>TRBV5-1|few|TRBD2|TRBJ2-1
CASSLASGGSNEQFF
TGCGCCAGCAGCTTGGCTTCCGGGGGGTCCAATGAGCAGTTCTTC
>TRBV30|-|-|TRBJ2-5
CAWRILETQYF
TGTGCCTGGAGGATCCTCGAGACCCAGTACTTC
>TRBV5-6|few|-|TRBJ2-5
CASSGGRPIQETQYF
TGTGCCAGCAGCGGGGGGAGACCCATCCAAGAGACCCAGTACTTC
>TRBV29-1|-|TRBD1|TRBJ1-1
CSVAKRTGGSEAFF
TGCAGCGTAGCAAAAAGGACAGGGGGCAGTGAAGCTTTCTTT
>TRBV29-1|few|-|TRBJ2-5
CSVGEMDETQYF
TGCAGCGTTGGGGAAATGGATGAGACCCAGTACTTC
>TRBV29-1|once|-|TRBJ2-2
CSLWTENTGELFF
TGCAGCCTATGGACCGAGAACACCGGGGAGCTGTTTTTT
>TRBV7-3|-|-|TRBJ2-5
CASSIGNVETQYF
TGTGCCAGCAGCATAGGAAATGTTGAGACCCAGTACTTC
>TRBV30|-|-|TRBJ2-2
CAWSVRGIGELFF
TGTGCCTGGAGTGTACGAGGGATCGGGGAGCTGTTTTTT
>TRBV7-9|-|-|TRBJ2-1
CASSLEGGVHEQFF
TGTGCCAGCAGCTTAGAGGGGGGAGTCCATGAGCAGTTCTTC
>TRBV6-6|-|-|TRBJ1-5
CASSYGTPSNQPQHF
TGTGCCAGCAGTTACGGGACACCTAGCAATCAGCCCCAGCATTTT
>TRBV5-1|-|TRBD1|TRBJ2-5
CASSTQGTEETQYF
TGCGCCAGCAGCACACAGGGGACGGAGGAGACCCAGTACTTC
>TRBV5-4|-|-|TRBJ1-2
CASSLRQALGSGYTF
TGTGCCAGCAGCTTGAGGCAGGCGTTAGGCTCTGGCTACACCTTC
>TRBV30|-|TRBD1|TRBJ2-2
CAWSPRTGYPAGELFF
TGTGCCTGGAGTCCTCGGACAGGGTATCCGGCCGGGGAGCTGTTTTTT
>TRBV4-2|-|-|TRBJ2-5
CASSQSVGRQTQYF
TGTGCCAGCAGCCAAAGCGTGGGAAGACAGACCCAGTACTTC
>TRBV11-2|-|-|TRBJ1-2
CASSLPGRQKNYGYTF
TGTGCCAGCAGCTTACCCGGAAGACAGAAGAACTATGGCTACACCTTC
>TRBV15|-|-|TRBJ1-3
CATSIAGSGNTIYF
TGTGCCACCAGCATAGCAGGGTCGGGAAACACCATATATTTT
>TRBV5-1|-|-|TRBJ2-5
CASSALQETQYF
TGCGCCAGCAGCGCTCTACAAGAGACCCAGTACTTC
>TRBV30|once|-|TRBJ1-6
CAWGRQPQSPLHF
TGTGCCTGGGGACGACAGCCACAATCACCCCTCCACTTT
>TRBV27|-|TRBD1|TRBJ2-4
CASSIQGALAKNIQYF
TGTGCCAGCAGTATTCAGGGGGCTCTAGCCAAAAACATTCAGTACTTC